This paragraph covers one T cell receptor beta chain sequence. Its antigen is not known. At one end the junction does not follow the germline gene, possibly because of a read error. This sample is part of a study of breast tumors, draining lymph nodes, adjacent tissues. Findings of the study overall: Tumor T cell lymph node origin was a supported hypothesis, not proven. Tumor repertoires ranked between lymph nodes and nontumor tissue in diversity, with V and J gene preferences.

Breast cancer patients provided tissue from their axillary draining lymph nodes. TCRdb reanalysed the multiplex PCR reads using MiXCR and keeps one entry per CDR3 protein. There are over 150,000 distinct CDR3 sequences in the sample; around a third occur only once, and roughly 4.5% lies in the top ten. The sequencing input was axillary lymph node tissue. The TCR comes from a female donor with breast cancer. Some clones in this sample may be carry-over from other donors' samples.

The CDR3 DNA reads as TGTGCCAGCAGCTCAACAGGGGGCAACGTCCTGACTTTC. This codes for CASSSTGGNVLTF. This chain uses TRBV7-9 with TRBJ2-6, with TRBD1 matching 8 bases. CDR3 size: 13 residues. Germline V CDR1 and CDR2: SEHNR, FQNEAQ (reference sequence).